These 26 T cell receptor beta chains originate from one sample sequenced in a study of blood T cell repertoires in COVID-19. Using immunoSEQ multiplex PCR, the repertoire was profiled, and TCRdb retains in-frame clones only, with some absent. The sample holds approximately 250,000 clones, approximately 90% seen once. The sample consisted of peripheral blood. The receptor set was obtained from a man aged 18-30 years with active or convalescent COVID-19.

The chain links TRBV7-2 to TRBJ2-1, with 12 nucleotides matching TRBD2. This CDR3 spans 18 amino acids. Germline assignment: CDR1 SGHTA and CDR2 FQGNSA. With 2 bases clipped from V and 1 base from J, the junction kept 6 bases outside the gene matches. CDR3: CASSLTTSGSGSYNEQFF. The CDR3 coding sequence is TGTGCCAGCAGCTTAACGACTAGCGGGAGTGGATCCTACAATGAGCAGTTCTTC.

The genes are TRBV20-1 and TRBJ2-5; D not certain. The germline V gene encodes CDR1 DFQATT and CDR2 SNEGSKA (reference sequence). The CDR3 length is 11 residues. The V end lost 4 bases, the J end lost 5 bases, and 8 bases lay between the germline ends. The DNA for the CDR3 is TGCAGTGCTACAGTGTATGAGACCCAGTACTTC. Translating gives CSATVYETQYF.

V is TRBV6-2 or TRBV6-3 and J is TRBJ1-6; D gene unclear. This CDR3 has 12 amino acids. From germline, CDR1 is MNHEY and CDR2 SVGEGT. V was shortened by 5 bases and J by 9 bases, with 8 bases between the two germline ends. The CDR3 coding sequence is TGTGCCAGCAGTCCATCCAGTTCACCCCTCCACTTT. It is translated as CASSPSSSPLHF.

This clone was observed once. The chain combines TRBV27 with TRBJ2-1; D unresolved. Germline V gene data show CDR1 as MNHEY and CDR2 as SMNVEV (reference sequence). V lost 7 bases and J 4 bases, leaving 23 bases between the germline ends. This CDR3 is 17 amino acids long. CDR3 loop: CASTSYPSRKLYNEQFF. CDR3 nucleotide sequence: TGTGCCAGCACTTCCTATCCGTCCCGAAAACTATACAATGAGCAGTTCTTC.

This clone came up once. The chain couples TRBV3-1 (or the pseudogene TRBV3-2) to TRBJ2-7, with D possibly TRBD2 on 5 matching bases. Trimming took off 0 bases at V and 4 bases at J, with 10 bases between the two ends. CDR1 is LGHDT, CDR2 YNNKEL, per germline (reference sequence). CDR3 length: 14 residues. This chain's CDR3 is CASSQELRGYEQYF. The CDR3 DNA is TGTGCCAGCAGCCAAGAGCTACGGGGTTACGAGCAGTACTTC.

V and J are TRBV10-1 and TRBJ2-5; 9 nucleotides align to TRBD2. Germline CDR1 and CDR2: WNHNN and SYGVQD (reference sequence). V lost 6 bases, J lost 3 bases, and 5 bases stayed unmatched. This CDR3 comprises 14 residues. The CDR3, as DNA: TGCGCCAGCAGCCCCGGGACTAGCAAAGAGACCCAGTACTTC. Translation: CASSPGTSKETQYF.

A few counts support this clone. The gene calls are TRBV19 and TRBJ1-5; the match to TRBD1 covers 8 bases. The CDR3 covers 16 residues. The junction had 8 bases not matched to a gene; V was cut back by 7 bases and J by 0 bases. Looked up from germline, CDR1 is LNHDA and CDR2 is SQIVND (reference sequence). CDR3 sequence (DNA): TGTGCCAGTACCTCTACAGGGGGAGGTAGCAATCAGCCCCAGCATTTT. Protein: CASTSTGGGSNQPQHF.

The gene calls are TRBV27 and TRBJ1-2; 8 bases line up with TRBD1. CDR3 length equals 15 residues. The germline V gene encodes CDR1 MNHEY and CDR2 SMNVEV (reference sequence). V dropped 4 bases and J dropped 4; count of bases not matched to a gene: 8. The CDR3 loop is CASSSTGVSGYGYTF. DNA of the CDR3: TGTGCCAGCAGTTCGACAGGGGTGAGCGGCTATGGCTACACCTTC.

The chain joins TRBV29-1 to TRBJ1-2; 8 bases are shared with TRBD1. The CDR3 runs to 15 residues. Germline V CDR1 and CDR2: SQVTM, ANQGSEA. V was clipped by 4 bases and J by 3 bases; unmatched bases: 10. The CDR3 protein is CSVGFPGQDYYGYTF. In DNA, the CDR3 is TGCAGCGTTGGTTTCCCGGGACAGGACTACTATGGCTACACCTTC.

CDR3 protein: CSASPTSGFLYEQYF. As DNA, the CDR3 is TGCAGTGCTAGTCCCACCAGCGGGTTCCTTTACGAGCAGTACTTC. V and J are TRBV20-1 and TRBJ2-7; a weak D match, TRBD2 (6 bases). The V end was cut by 3 bases, the J end by 4 bases, with 19 bases between. Germline V gene sequence: CDR1 DFQATT, CDR2 SNEGSKA (reference sequence). The CDR3 is made up of 15 amino acids.

The chain has TRBV6-5 and TRBJ2-7; D unresolved. V lost 4 bases and J 0 bases, leaving 7 bases between the germline ends. The germline gives CDR1 MNHEY, CDR2 SVGAGI. This CDR3 has 13 amino acids. The CDR3 region is CASSSRSSYEQYF. The DNA of the CDR3 is TGTGCCAGCAGTTCTCGGAGCTCCTACGAGCAGTACTTC.

V is TRBV3-1 (or the pseudogene TRBV3-2) and J is TRBJ2-1, with D possibly TRBD2 on 6 matching bases. V was shortened by 3 bases and J by 15 bases, with 12 bases between the two germline ends. Germline lookup yields CDR1 LGHDT and CDR2 YNNKEL (reference sequence). The CDR3 covers 11 residues. The CDR3 nucleotides read TGTGCCAGCAGCCAGGAGGGAGTTGGGTTCTTC. Translation: CASSQEGVGFF.

The chain joins TRBV30 to TRBJ2-5; TRBD1 matches at 10 bases. The germline CDR1 and CDR2 sequences are GTSNPN and SVGIG (reference sequence). Unmatched junction bases numbered 21, after V lost 0 bases and J lost 5 bases. The CDR3 covers 20 residues. Here the CDR3 DNA reads TGTGCCTGGAGTGTAGTTTTCGGGACAGGGGCCCGTTTTCTTACGGAGACCCAGTACTTC. Amino acids: CAWSVVFGTGARFLTETQYF.

J is TRBJ2-7 and V is TRBV5-6; D unresolved. The CDR3 extends over 12 amino acids. Between the trimmed V and J ends, which lost 0 bases and 4 bases, there was a span of 5 bases. Per germline, CDR1 SGHDT and CDR2 YYEEEE. The CDR3 coding sequence is TGTGCCAGCAGCTTGGCCGTGTACGAGCAGTACTTC. Protein product: CASSLAVYEQYF.

This sequence joins TRBV11-3 and TRBJ1-1, with 7 bases lining up with TRBD1. J was trimmed by 5 bases and V by 5 bases; bases with no gene match: 11. The CDR3 loop spans 15 amino acids. Germline V lookup: CDR1 SGHNT, CDR2 YENEEA. The CDR3: CASSRTGTRRTEAFF. In DNA form, the CDR3 reads TGTGCCAGCAGCCGGACAGGCACGAGGCGGACTGAAGCTTTCTTT.

V gene TRBV7-2 combines with J gene TRBJ2-7, with TRBD2 identical over 7 bases. There are 15 residues in the CDR3. The trim removed 6 bases at V and 2 bases at J, leaving 10 bases unmatched. Germline V gives CDR1 SGHTA, CDR2 FQGNSA. In DNA, the CDR3 is TGTGCCAGCAGTCATCTCCCACTAGCGCCCTACGAGCAGTACTTC. It yields the protein CASSHLPLAPYEQYF.

Note on this clone: In the same sample, other DNA sequences code for this CDR3. The V call is TRBV5-1, the J call TRBJ1-3; weak D call: TRBD1 (6 bases). Germline values: CDR1 SGHRS, CDR2 YFSETQ. V was pared by 4 bases and J by 4 bases, with 12 bases between. The CDR3 runs to 14 residues. The CDR3 sequence: CASSLQGAGNTIYF. CDR3 coding DNA: TGCGCCAGCAGCCTACAGGGTGCAGGAAACACCATATATTTT.

Written as DNA, the CDR3 is TGTGCCAGCAGTGCACGGGAGGGCCGACAGTTCTTC. Its translation: CASSAREGRQFF. The chain combines TRBV2 with TRBJ2-1; 8 bases are a match to TRBD2. Germline CDR1 and CDR2: SNHLY and FYNNEI. The CDR3 contains 12 residues. Unmatched junction bases numbered 6, after V lost 4 bases and J lost 13 bases. The whole variable domain, filled in from reference TRBV2 and TRBJ2-1, reads EPEVTQTPSHQVTQMGQEVILRCVPISNHLYFYWYRQILGQKVEFLVSFYNNEISEKSEIFDDQFSVERPDGSNFTLKIRSTKLEDSAMYFCASSAREGRQFFGPGTRLTVL.

The chain has TRBV4-3 and TRBJ1-1; D might be TRBD1 (5 bases). V was shortened by 0 bases and J by 9 bases, with 11 bases between the two germline ends. Germline lookup yields CDR1 LGHNA and CDR2 YSLEER. This CDR3 contains 13 residues. The DNA for the CDR3 is TGCGCCAGCAGCCAAGAAACCGGGGGGAAAGCTTTCTTT. As protein: CASSQETGGKAFF.

This clone was picked up one time. The chain carries TRBV3-1 (or the pseudogene TRBV3-2) and TRBJ2-2, with a weak D call TRBD1 (5 bases). From germline, CDR1 is LGHDT and CDR2 YNNKEL (reference sequence). The ends were cut back, 7 bases at V and 4 bases at J, with 16 bases in the middle. CDR3 length: 15 amino acids. CDR3 DNA sequence: TGTGCCAGCACCGAACAGGAGCCGTTCACCGGGGAGCTGTTTTTT. It translates to CASTEQEPFTGELFF.

The chain couples TRBV3-1 (or the pseudogene TRBV3-2) to TRBJ1-1, with TRBD1 as a possible D gene (6 bases). V gave up 0 bases and J gave up 6 bases, with 14 bases separating them. This CDR3 is 15 amino acids long. Germline loops: CDR1 LGHDT, CDR2 YNNKEL (reference sequence). In DNA, the CDR3 is TGTGCCAGCAGCCAAGATCGGCAGGGGTCCCCTGAAGCTTTCTTT. Protein: CASSQDRQGSPEAFF.

The V gene is TRBV15, the J gene TRBJ2-3; 9 bases match TRBD1. The CDR3 has 16 amino acids. V gave up 2 bases and J gave up 4 bases; unmatched junction bases: 7. The V gene's germline CDR1 is LNHNV and CDR2 YYDKDF (reference sequence). The DNA for the CDR3 is TGTGCCACCAGCAGATTTCCGGGACAGGGTTCAGATACGCAGTATTTT. It specifies CATSRFPGQGSDTQYF.

The chain uses TRBV27 and TRBJ1-1, with D maybe TRBD1 (6 bases). The CDR3 has 16 amino acids. Trimming took off 6 bases at V and 0 bases at J, with 17 bases between the two ends. Germline lookup yields CDR1 MNHEY and CDR2 SMNVEV (reference sequence). In nucleotides, the CDR3 is TGTGCCAGCAGAGAAGAGGGGGTTTTCATGAACACTGAAGCTTTCTTT. This codes for CASREEGVFMNTEAFF.

For the CDR3, the DNA is TGTGCCAGCAGCCAGAGGGGGAATCGCTACGAGCAGTACTTC. Translating it yields CASSQRGNRYEQYF. The gene calls are TRBV5-6 and TRBJ2-7; D perhaps matches TRBD1 (6 bases). Trimming shortened V by 4 bases and J by 3 bases, and 14 bases separated the two germline ends. This CDR3 has 14 amino acids. Germline assignment: CDR1 SGHDT and CDR2 YYEEEE.

V and J are TRBV7-9 and TRBJ1-1; 10 nucleotides line up with TRBD1. CDR1 SEHNR and CDR2 FQNEAQ come from the germline V gene (reference sequence). The V and J ends lost 9 bases and 5 bases, in that order; junction bases with no gene match: 9. CDR3 length equals 14 residues. The CDR3 DNA follows: TGTGCCAGTAGGGCAGGGGACAGGGGTACTGAAGCTTTCTTT. It translates to CASRAGDRGTEAFF. Based on the CDR3 plus reference TRBV7-9 and TRBJ1-1, the full variable domain is DTGVSQNPRHKITKRGQNVTFRCDPISEHNRLYWYRQTLGQGPEFLTYFQNEAQLEKSRLLSDRFSAERPKGSFSTLEIQRTEQGDSAMYLCASRAGDRGTEAFFGQGTRLTVV.

The chain employs TRBV12-3 or TRBV12-4 and TRBJ1-2; 7 nucleotides match TRBD1. CDR3 length: 13 residues. Germline trimming cut 3 bases from V and 6 bases from J; bases unmatched to any gene: 4. CDR3 loop: CASSFTRGNGYTF. The CDR3 DNA is TGTGCCAGCAGTTTCACCAGGGGGAATGGCTACACCTTC.